Listed here are 32 T cell receptor beta chains from one sample, sequenced in a study of cytomegalovirus exposure and HLA in healthy donors. PCR used 60 Vbeta primers and 13 Jbeta primers. Assay: immunoSEQ multiplex PCR; the TCRdb copy retains only in-frame clones and omits some. The sample carries 210,000 or so clones, around 83% recorded once. Sequenced sample: PBMCs. These receptors were taken from a woman between 45 and 60 years old in good health and CMV-seropositive.

This chain connects TRBV9 to TRBJ2-7; 7 bases map to TRBD1. Germline loops: CDR1 SGDLS, CDR2 YYNGEE. The CDR3 sequence is 11 residues long. J gave up 4 bases and V 9 bases, and 4 bases lay outside the gene matches. The CDR3 DNA sequence: TGTGCCACAGAGGGGGCGTACGAGCAGTACTTC. Protein sequence: CATEGAYEQYF.

The chain is built from TRBV6-1 and TRBJ1-1, with 8 bases aligning to TRBD1. With 4 bases clipped from V and 3 bases from J, the junction kept 1 base outside the gene matches. Germline CDR1 is MNHNS and CDR2 is SASEGT. The CDR3 sequence is 13 residues long. Here the CDR3 reads CASSATGDTEAFF. The CDR3 DNA sequence: TGTGCCAGCAGTGCGACAGGGGACACTGAAGCTTTCTTT.

V is TRBV11-2 and J is TRBJ2-1; 7 bases line up with TRBD1. Germline V gene data show CDR1 as SGHAT and CDR2 as FQNNGV. This CDR3 has 15 amino acids. The V segment lost 5 bases and the J segment 2 bases; nucleotides outside the gene matches: 6. The CDR3 DNA sequence: TGTGCCAGCAGCGTAACAAGGGGGCCCTACAATGAGCAGTTCTTC. Its translation is CASSVTRGPYNEQFF.

This clone was counted a single time. The chain combines TRBV30 with TRBJ2-1, with 8 bases that match TRBD2. Trimming removed 2 bases from V and 7 bases from J; junction bases left unmatched: 10. The CDR3 is made up of 15 amino acids. Germline CDR1 is GTSNPN and CDR2 is SVGIG (reference sequence). The CDR3, as DNA: TGTGCCTGGAGTTCTTACGGGGGGGCTGGAAATGAGCAGTTCTTC. Protein product: CAWSSYGGAGNEQFF.

This clone came up once. V and J are TRBV7-2 and TRBJ2-3, with 9 bases that match TRBD2. Losses at the gene ends were 3 bases for V and 7 bases for J; bases not matched to a gene: 17. The CDR3 is made up of 18 amino acids. CDR1 and CDR2 (germline): SGHTA, FQGNSA. CDR3 in DNA: TGTGCCAGCAGCTTTAGCCCTGCTGGGGCGGGGGGGAGGAATACGCAGTATTTT. Its protein product is CASSFSPAGAGGRNTQYF.

V usage is TRBV27 and J usage is TRBJ1-4; TRBD1 agrees at 12 bases. This CDR3 comprises 15 residues. Germline CDR1 is MNHEY and CDR2 is SMNVEV (reference sequence). Trimming cost V 3 bases and J 7 bases; bases outside gene matches: 3. The CDR3 bases are TGTGCCAGCAGTTTCCGGGGACAGGGGGCTGAAAAACTGTTTTTT. Protein sequence: CASSFRGQGAEKLFF.

The rearrangement joins TRBV7-8 to TRBJ2-3, with D possibly TRBD1 on 6 matching bases. This CDR3 has 15 amino acids. The ends were cut back, 3 bases at V and 2 bases at J, with 12 bases in the middle. CDR1 is SGHVS and CDR2 is FQNEAQ in the germline V gene. CDR3: CASSLGTQSTDTQYF. Written as DNA, the CDR3 is TGTGCCAGCAGCTTGGGGACACAATCCACAGATACGCAGTATTTT.

CDR3 nucleotides: TGTGCCAGTAGTTGGAGTACCAACACTGAAGCTTTCTTT. Translation gives CASSWSTNTEAFF. The chain employs TRBV19 and TRBJ1-1; D remains ambiguous. The germline gives CDR1 LNHDA, CDR2 SQIVND (reference sequence). This CDR3 is built from 13 residues. V lost 5 bases, J lost 2 bases, and 9 bases lay in between. Full variable domain (missing parts from reference TRBV19 and TRBJ1-1): DGGITQSPKYLFRKEGQNVTLSCEQNLNHDAMYWYRQDPGQGLRLIYYSQIVNDFQKGDIAEGYSVSREKKESFPLTVTSAQKNPTAFYLCASSWSTNTEAFFGQGTRLTVV.

This rearrangement joins TRBV19 to TRBJ2-2, with D possibly matching TRBD2 (5 bases). This CDR3 has 16 amino acids. From germline, CDR1 is LNHDA and CDR2 SQIVND (reference sequence). V dropped 6 bases and J dropped 5 bases, with 19 bases sitting between them. The CDR3, as DNA: TGTGCCAGTAGATCGTCCCGAGGACTTGGGACCGGGGAGCTGTTTTTT. This gives the protein CASRSSRGLGTGELFF.

The rearrangement joins TRBV18 to TRBJ1-2; D is undetermined. The CDR3 sequence is 13 residues long. V lost 6 bases and J lost 8, with 16 bases in between. Germline lookup yields CDR1 KGHSH and CDR2 LQKENI. Here the CDR3 reads CASSPLLERGYTF. The CDR3 DNA sequence: TGTGCCAGCTCCCCCCTCCTTGAGCGGGGCTACACCTTC.

This chain uses TRBV7-3 with TRBJ1-2; D is possibly TRBD1 (5 bases). The V end lost 5 bases, the J end lost 8 bases, and 21 bases lay between the germline ends. Germline V CDR1 and CDR2: SGHTA, FQGTGA. The CDR3 has 15 residues. CDR3 amino acids: CASSPGRMGGEGYTF. The CDR3 nucleotides are TGTGCCAGCAGCCCCGGTCGTATGGGGGGAGAGGGCTACACCTTC.

The chain is built from TRBV2 and TRBJ1-2; no clear D gene. From germline, CDR1 is SNHLY and CDR2 FYNNEI. The CDR3 totals 13 residues. Trimming left V 7 bases short and J 6 bases short, with 15 bases between. Here the CDR3 reads CASIGSGFDGYTF. The DNA for the CDR3 is TGTGCCAGCATTGGCTCGGGGTTTGATGGCTACACCTTC.

This clone was detected a few times. The rearrangement uses TRBV5-6 and TRBJ1-2; 8 positions agree with TRBD1. The germline V gene has CDR1 SGHDT and CDR2 YYEEEE. V trimming: 3 bases; J trimming: 4 bases; junction bases outside the gene matches: 11. The CDR3 is 16 amino acids. The CDR3 DNA reads as TGTGCCAGCAGCTCCATACAGACGACAGGGGCCTATGGCTACACCTTC. Translating gives CASSSIQTTGAYGYTF.

The chain employs TRBV18 and TRBJ1-1, with TRBD1 matching 10 bases. Germline-derived CDR1 and CDR2 are KGHSH and LQKENI. The CDR3 runs 16 residues. Trimming took 2 bases from V and 3 from J; bases not matched to a gene: 6. CDR3 sequence reads: CASSPMAGTGDTEAFF. The CDR3 coding sequence is TGTGCCAGCTCACCAATGGCGGGGACAGGGGACACTGAAGCTTTCTTT. Drawing the rest from reference TRBV18 and TRBJ1-1, the complete variable domain is NAGVMQNPRHLVRRRGQEARLRCSPMKGHSHVYWYRQLPEEGLKFMVYLQKENIIDESGMPKERFSAEFPKEGPSILRIQQVVRGDSAAYFCASSPMAGTGDTEAFFGQGTRLTVV.

This sequence joins TRBV5-5 and TRBJ2-7; perhaps TRBD1 as D (6 bases). Germline V lookup: CDR1 SGHKS, CDR2 YYEKEE (reference sequence). V lost 5 bases and J lost 7, with 19 bases in between. The CDR3 contains 14 residues. The chain's CDR3 is CASRKSGASGEQYF. The CDR3 coding sequence is TGTGCCAGCAGGAAATCAGGGGCGAGTGGTGAGCAGTACTTC.

The rearrangement joins TRBV27 to TRBJ1-6; TRBD1 aligns across 8 bases. This CDR3 has 15 residues. The germline V gene encodes CDR1 MNHEY and CDR2 SMNVEV (reference sequence). V shed 5 bases and J 6 bases; nucleotides not matched to a gene: 6. In nucleotides, the CDR3 is TGTGCCAGCAGTCCCGGACAGGGAATTAATTCACCCCTCCACTTT. Translating gives CASSPGQGINSPLHF.

V gene TRBV11-2 combines with J gene TRBJ1-2; the match to TRBD1 covers 7 bases. The CDR3 totals 14 residues. CDR1 is SGHAT and CDR2 is FQNNGV in the germline V gene. Trimming took 5 bases from V and 2 from J; bases not matched to a gene: 5. The CDR3 here is CASSPTGWNYGYTF. CDR3 DNA: TGTGCCAGCAGCCCGACAGGGTGGAACTATGGCTACACCTTC. Filled out from reference TRBV11-2 and TRBJ1-2, the complete variable domain reads EAGVAQSPRYKIIEKRQSVAFWCNPISGHATLYWYQQILGQGPKLLIQFQNNGVVDDSQLPKDRFSAERLKGVDSTLKIQPAKLEDSAVYLCASSPTGWNYGYTFGSGTRLTVV.

This clone was observed a single time. The V call is TRBV10-3, the J call TRBJ2-3; 8 positions agree with TRBD2. This CDR3 region has 14 residues. J gave up 6 bases and V 3 bases, and 5 bases lay outside the gene matches. Germline V gene sequence: CDR1 ENHRY, CDR2 SYGVKD. The CDR3 bases are TGTGCCATCAGTGATACGGGGGGGCCGGATACGCAGTATTTT. As protein: CAISDTGGPDTQYF.

The genes are TRBV20-1 and TRBJ2-7; D is uncertain. Germline V CDR1 and CDR2: DFQATT, SNEGSKA (reference sequence). Trimming shortened V by 6 bases and J by 6 bases, and 12 bases separated the two germline ends. The CDR3 runs to 11 residues. This CDR3 reads CSAKKRSEQYF. The CDR3 coding sequence is TGCAGTGCAAAAAAACGGTCCGAGCAGTACTTC.

This clone has just a few counts. The chain employs TRBV7-6 and TRBJ2-4, with 7 bases that match TRBD2. This CDR3 region has 13 residues. Germline V lookup: CDR1 SGHVS, CDR2 FNYEAQ. V was pared by 0 bases and J by 9 bases, with 2 bases of the junction left unmatched. In DNA form, the CDR3 reads TGTGCCAGCAGCTTAGCGGGGGAGGGCATTCAGTACTTC. This translates into CASSLAGEGIQYF.

This chain links TRBV6-5 with TRBJ1-2; tentatively, D is TRBD1 (6 bases). V lost 1 base, J lost 8 bases, and 14 bases lay in between. The CDR3 is 14 amino acids. Germline V CDR1 and CDR2: MNHEY, SVGAGI. CDR3 sequence: CASSYFRGGRGYTF. DNA for the CDR3: TGTGCCAGCAGTTACTTCAGGGGCGGACGCGGCTACACCTTC.

The chain combines TRBV30 with TRBJ2-5; D may be TRBD1 (6 bases). Trimming stripped 0 bases from V and 5 bases from J, with 13 bases between. CDR3 length equals 14 residues. Germline V gene data show CDR1 as GTSNPN and CDR2 as SVGIG (reference sequence). The CDR3 protein is CAWSVRRGFETQYF. Here the CDR3 DNA reads TGTGCCTGGAGTGTTCGCAGGGGTTTTGAGACCCAGTACTTC. The full variable domain, completed using reference TRBV30 and TRBJ2-5, is SQTIHQWPATLVQPVGSPLSLECTVEGTSNPNLYWYRQAAGRGLQLLFYSVGIGQISSEVPQNLSASRPQDRQFILSSKKLLLSDSGFYLCAWSVRRGFETQYFGPGTRLLVL.

The sample holds a few counts of this clone. The genes are TRBV7-2 and TRBJ1-1; D call uncertain. The CDR3 sequence is 16 residues long. The germline gives CDR1 SGHTA, CDR2 FQGNSA. V was pared by 2 bases and J by 0 bases, with 13 bases between. The CDR3 sequence is CASSLTQVLMNTEAFF. The CDR3 coding sequence is TGTGCCAGCAGCTTAACCCAGGTACTCATGAACACTGAAGCTTTCTTT.

This clone was seen a few times. The gene calls are TRBV25-1 and TRBJ1-2; 9 bases match TRBD1. The V segment lost 3 bases and the J segment 4 bases; nucleotides outside the gene matches: 6. The germline CDR1 and CDR2 sequences are MGHDK and SYGVNS. The CDR3 runs 15 residues. CDR3 sequence: CASSDRTGASYGYTF. DNA of the CDR3: TGTGCCAGCAGTGACCGGACAGGGGCTTCCTATGGCTACACCTTC.

A few counts support this clone. Other DNA sequences in this sample translate to the same CDR3. The chain has TRBV9 and TRBJ1-4; D not certain. With 2 bases removed from V and 3 bases from J, the gap between germline ends came to 5 bases. The CDR3 is 13 amino acids. Germline CDR1 reads SGDLS; CDR2 reads YYNGEE. The DNA for the CDR3 is TGTGCCAGCAGCGTGTCGGCTAATGAAAAACTGTTTTTT. Translating gives CASSVSANEKLFF.

V is TRBV2 and J is TRBJ1-5, with a possible D match to TRBD1 (6 bases). The germline V gene has CDR1 SNHLY and CDR2 FYNNEI. The CDR3 length is 14 residues. Trimming left V 7 bases short and J 5 bases short, with 15 bases between. DNA for the CDR3: TGTGCCAGCAAAGGACAGACGCGGGATCAGCCCCAGCATTTT. Its translation: CASKGQTRDQPQHF. The complete variable domain, with remaining parts taken from reference TRBV2 and TRBJ1-5, reads EPEVTQTPSHQVTQMGQEVILRCVPISNHLYFYWYRQILGQKVEFLVSFYNNEISEKSEIFDDQFSVERPDGSNFTLKIRSTKLEDSAMYFCASKGQTRDQPQHFGDGTRLSIL.

V and J are TRBV7-3 and TRBJ2-5; D is perhaps TRBD1 (6 bases). Germline V gene data show CDR1 as SGHTA and CDR2 as FQGTGA. The V and J ends lost 2 bases and 5 bases respectively, with 9 bases between them. The CDR3 is made up of 13 amino acids. The CDR3 here is CASSLGGGETQYF. DNA of the CDR3: TGTGCCAGCAGCTTAGGGGGCGGGGAGACCCAGTACTTC.

In DNA form, the CDR3 reads TGTGCCAGCAGCATCGACAGGGGAGGATTCAATGAGCAGTTCTTC. Translated: CASSIDRGGFNEQFF. The chain has TRBV5-4 and TRBJ2-1; 8 bases line up with TRBD1. Germline trimming cut 4 bases from V and 6 bases from J; bases unmatched to any gene: 9. The CDR3 consists of 15 residues. From germline, CDR1 is SGHNT and CDR2 YYREEE (reference sequence).

This chain joins TRBV5-1 and TRBJ1-1; a possible D gene is TRBD1 (5 bases). The V end was cut by 4 bases, the J end by 5 bases, with 15 bases between. This CDR3 has 14 residues. Germline V lookup: CDR1 SGHRS, CDR2 YFSETQ. In nucleotides, the CDR3 is TGCGCCAGCAGCAGAGGACACCCCGGGACTGAAGCTTTCTTT. Its translation is CASSRGHPGTEAFF. The entire variable domain, with the rest obtained from reference TRBV5-1 and TRBJ1-1, is as follows: KAGVTQTPRYLIKTRGQQVTLSCSPISGHRSVSWYQQTPGQGLQFLFEYFSETQRNKGNFPGRFSGRQFSNSRSEMNVSTLELGDSALYLCASSRGHPGTEAFFGQGTRLTVV.

The chain links TRBV4-1 to TRBJ2-1, with D uncertain. The CDR3 is 17 residues long. V lost 0 bases and J lost 5, with 17 bases in between. Germline CDR1 reads MGHRA; CDR2 reads YSYEKL. The CDR3 loop reads CASSQDVDTPSNNEQFF. CDR3 DNA sequence: TGCGCCAGCAGCCAAGATGTTGACACACCATCAAACAATGAGCAGTTCTTC.

The V gene is TRBV19, the J gene TRBJ2-7, with 9 positions matching TRBD1. Germline CDR1 reads LNHDA; CDR2 reads SQIVND (reference sequence). The CDR3 has 13 residues. J lost 3 bases, V lost 6 bases, and 3 bases had no gene match. CDR3 sequence: CASSWTGDYEQYF. The CDR3 DNA reads as TGTGCCAGTAGCTGGACAGGGGACTACGAGCAGTACTTC.

The chain employs TRBV28 and TRBJ2-1; the D gene is possibly TRBD1 (6 bases). This CDR3 region has 14 residues. Deletions cut 2 bases from V and 8 bases from J, with 13 bases between. Germline loops: CDR1 MDHEN, CDR2 SYDVKM. The CDR3 DNA reads as TGTGCCAGCAGTTTAAGTGGGTGGGGGCATGAGCAGTTCTTC. The encoded protein is CASSLSGWGHEQFF.